Below are 10 T cell receptor beta chains sequenced from a single sample in a study of blood T cells in healthy people across ages. Sample-barcoded 5' priming and a J-beta primer mix drove a second PCR of roughly 7 to 11 cycles. TCRdb used MiXCR to reprocess the 5' RACE reads, holding one entry per CDR3 protein. The repertoire has about 1.1 million distinct CDR3 sequences, 35% to 40% of them found once; the top ten carry over 10%. Sequenced input: blood. All receptors come from a man aged 18 to 30 in good health.

Only one count was recorded for this clonotype. V usage is TRBV4-1 and J usage is TRBJ1-1; D is ambiguous. Trimming took off 0 bases at V and 4 bases at J, with 9 bases between the two ends. Germline V gene data show CDR1 as MGHRA and CDR2 as YSYEKL. The CDR3 length is 14 residues. This chain's CDR3 is CASSQDVRATEAFF. In nucleotides, the CDR3 is TGCGCCAGCAGCCAAGACGTTAGGGCCACTGAAGCTTTCTTT.

This clonotype came up a few times. The chain couples TRBV3-1 to TRBJ1-1; D gene uncertain. V lost 4 bases, J lost 6 bases, and 15 bases lay in between. CDR3 size: 14 residues. Germline assignment: CDR1 LGHDT and CDR2 YNNKEL (reference sequence). CDR3 nucleotide sequence: TGTGCCAGCAGCCCGAAGACGATGTTCGCTGAAGCTTTCTTT. Translating it yields CASSPKTMFAEAFF.

Concerning this clonotype itself: This clone may be a read error of a much larger clone one base away. The chain links TRBV4-2 to TRBJ1-5; D not resolved. CDR3 length equals 15 residues. V was clipped by 1 base and J by 5 bases, with 12 bases between them. Germline V lookup: CDR1 LGHNA, CDR2 YNFKEQ. For the CDR3, the DNA is TGTGCCAGCAGCCAAGGAGTACACGGAGATCAGCCCCAGCATTTT. Translating it yields CASSQGVHGDQPQHF.

This clonotype was counted only a few times. The V call is TRBV7-2, the J call TRBJ1-4, with 8 bases fitting TRBD1. Per the germline V gene, CDR1 is SGHTA and CDR2 is FQGNSA. The CDR3 has 14 amino acids. The V segment lost 2 bases and the J segment 6 bases; nucleotides outside the gene matches: 2. CDR3 amino acids: CASSLIQGDEKLFF. DNA for the CDR3: TGTGCCAGCAGCTTAATACAGGGGGATGAAAAACTGTTTTTT.

The chain couples TRBV4-3 to TRBJ2-7; no clear D. Trimming cost V 1 base and J 2 bases, with 18 bases left between them. The CDR3 extends over 17 amino acids. Germline CDR1 and CDR2: LGHNA and YSLEER. The CDR3 is CASSQVLYKVVAYEQYF. The CDR3 DNA reads TGCGCCAGCAGCCAAGTCCTCTACAAGGTAGTCGCCTACGAGCAGTACTTC.

This clonotype was observed a few times. This chain connects TRBV5-6 to TRBJ1-1; no clear D gene. CDR3 size: 13 residues. Trimming removed 5 bases at V and 1 base at J, with 9 bases between. Germline V gene sequence: CDR1 SGHDT, CDR2 YYEEEE. CDR3 protein: CASSMRENTEAFF. For the CDR3, the DNA is TGTGCCAGCAGTATGCGGGAGAACACTGAAGCTTTCTTT.

This chain connects TRBV7-9 to TRBJ1-1; 8 bases agree with TRBD1. Per germline, CDR1 SEHNR and CDR2 FQNEAQ (reference sequence). Trimming cost V 5 bases and J 11 bases; bases outside gene matches: 7. The CDR3 is made up of 12 amino acids. Here the CDR3 DNA reads TGTGCCAGCAGCGTAGACAGGGGCGAGGCTTTCTTT. It specifies CASSVDRGEAFF.

This clonotype was seen a few times. The rearrangement joins TRBV7-2 to TRBJ1-2; the D gene is possibly TRBD1 (6 bases). Per the germline V gene, CDR1 is SGHTA and CDR2 is FQGNSA. V dropped 5 bases and J dropped 8 bases, with 18 bases sitting between them. The CDR3 totals 14 residues. CDR3 DNA sequence: TGTGCCAGCAGCCCCCAGTTGCAGGGGAGAGGCTACACCTTC. Its protein product is CASSPQLQGRGYTF.

V is TRBV10-3 and J is TRBJ2-5; D is ambiguous. The J call may be mistaken, given a closer DNA end match to TRBJ2-7. The CDR3 has 11 residues. Germline V gene lookup returns CDR1 ENHRY and CDR2 SYGVKD. CDR3 in DNA: TGTGCCATCAGTGATACGTACGAGCAGTACTTC. Its translation is CAISDTYEQYF.

This clonotype was seen many times. The gene calls are TRBV7-9 and TRBJ2-7; D unclear. CDR1 and CDR2 from the germline V gene are SEHNR and FQNEAQ (reference sequence). Between the trimmed V and J ends, which lost 4 bases and 0 bases, there was a span of 7 bases. This CDR3 spans 13 amino acids. In DNA, the CDR3 is TGTGCCAGCAGCTCACAAAGCTCCTACGAGCAGTACTTC. Its protein product is CASSSQSSYEQYF. Using reference TRBV7-9 and TRBJ2-7 for the parts outside the CDR3, the full variable domain is DTGVSQNPRHKITKRGQNVTFRCDPISEHNRLYWYRQTLGQGPEFLTYFQNEAQLEKSRLLSDRFSAERPKGSFSTLEIQRTEQGDSAMYLCASSSQSSYEQYFGPGTRLTVT.